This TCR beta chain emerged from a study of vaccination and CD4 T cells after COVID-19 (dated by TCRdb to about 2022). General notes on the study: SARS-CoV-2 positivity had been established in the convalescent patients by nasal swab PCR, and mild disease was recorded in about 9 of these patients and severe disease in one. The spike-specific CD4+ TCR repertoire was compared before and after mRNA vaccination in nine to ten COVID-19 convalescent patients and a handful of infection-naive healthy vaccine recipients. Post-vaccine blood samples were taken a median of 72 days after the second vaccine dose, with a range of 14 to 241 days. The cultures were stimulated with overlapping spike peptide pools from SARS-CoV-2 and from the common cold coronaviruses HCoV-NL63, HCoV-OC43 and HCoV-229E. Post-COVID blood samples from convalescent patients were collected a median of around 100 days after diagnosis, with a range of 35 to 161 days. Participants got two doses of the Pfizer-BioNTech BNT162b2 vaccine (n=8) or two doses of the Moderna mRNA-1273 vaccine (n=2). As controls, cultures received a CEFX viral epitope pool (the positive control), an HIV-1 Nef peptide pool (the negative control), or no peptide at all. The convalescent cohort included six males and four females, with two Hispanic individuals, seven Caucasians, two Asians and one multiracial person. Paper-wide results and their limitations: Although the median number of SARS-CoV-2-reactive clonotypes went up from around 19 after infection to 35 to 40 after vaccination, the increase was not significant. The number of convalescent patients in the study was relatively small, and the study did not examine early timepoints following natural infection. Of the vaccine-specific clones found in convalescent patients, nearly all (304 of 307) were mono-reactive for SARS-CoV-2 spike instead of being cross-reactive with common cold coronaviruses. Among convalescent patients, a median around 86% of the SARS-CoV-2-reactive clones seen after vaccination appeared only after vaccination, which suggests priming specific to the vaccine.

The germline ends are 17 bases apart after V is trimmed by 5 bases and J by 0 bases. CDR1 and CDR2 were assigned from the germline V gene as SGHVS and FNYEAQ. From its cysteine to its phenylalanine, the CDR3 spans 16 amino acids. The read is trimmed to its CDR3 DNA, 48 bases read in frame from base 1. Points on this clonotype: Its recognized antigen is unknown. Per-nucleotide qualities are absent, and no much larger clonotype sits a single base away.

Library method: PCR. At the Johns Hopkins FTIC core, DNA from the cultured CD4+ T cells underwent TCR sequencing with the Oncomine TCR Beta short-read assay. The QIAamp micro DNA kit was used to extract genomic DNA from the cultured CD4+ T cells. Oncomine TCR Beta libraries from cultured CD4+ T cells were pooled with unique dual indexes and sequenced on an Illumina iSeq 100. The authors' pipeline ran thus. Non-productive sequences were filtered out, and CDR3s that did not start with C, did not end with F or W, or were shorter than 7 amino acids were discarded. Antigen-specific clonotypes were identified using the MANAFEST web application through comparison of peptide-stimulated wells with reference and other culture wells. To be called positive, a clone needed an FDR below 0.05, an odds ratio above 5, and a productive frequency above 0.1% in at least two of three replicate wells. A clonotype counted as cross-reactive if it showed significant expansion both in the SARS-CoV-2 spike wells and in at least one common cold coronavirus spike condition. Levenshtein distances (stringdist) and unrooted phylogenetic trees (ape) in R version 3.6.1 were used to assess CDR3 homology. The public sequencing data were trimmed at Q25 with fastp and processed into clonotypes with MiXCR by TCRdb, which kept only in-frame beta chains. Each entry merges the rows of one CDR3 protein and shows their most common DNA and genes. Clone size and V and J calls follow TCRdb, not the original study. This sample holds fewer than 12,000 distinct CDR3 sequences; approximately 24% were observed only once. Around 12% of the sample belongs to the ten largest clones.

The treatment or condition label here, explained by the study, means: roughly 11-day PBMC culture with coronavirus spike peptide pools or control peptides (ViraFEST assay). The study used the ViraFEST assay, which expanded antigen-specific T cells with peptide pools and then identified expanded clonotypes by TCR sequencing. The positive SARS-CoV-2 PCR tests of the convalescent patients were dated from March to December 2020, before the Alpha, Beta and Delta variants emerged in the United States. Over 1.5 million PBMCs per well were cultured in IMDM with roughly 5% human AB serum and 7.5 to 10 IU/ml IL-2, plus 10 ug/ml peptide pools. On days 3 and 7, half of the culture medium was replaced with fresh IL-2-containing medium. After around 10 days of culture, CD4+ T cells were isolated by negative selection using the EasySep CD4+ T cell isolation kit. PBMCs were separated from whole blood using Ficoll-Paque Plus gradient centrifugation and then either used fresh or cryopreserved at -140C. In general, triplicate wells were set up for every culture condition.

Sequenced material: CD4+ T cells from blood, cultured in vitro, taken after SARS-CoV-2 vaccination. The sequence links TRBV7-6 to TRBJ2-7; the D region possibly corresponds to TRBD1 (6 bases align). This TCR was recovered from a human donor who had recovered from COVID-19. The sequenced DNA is TGTGCCAGCAGCGCCTCGGACAGCTTTAGCTCCTACGAGCAGTACTTC. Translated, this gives CASSASDSFSSYEQYF. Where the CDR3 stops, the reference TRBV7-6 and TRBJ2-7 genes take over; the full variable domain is GAGVSQSPRYKVTKRGQDVALRCDPISGHVSLYWYRQALGQGPEFLTYFNYEAQQDKSGLPNDRFSAERPEGSISTLTIQRTEQRDSAMYRCASSASDSFSSYEQYFGPGTRLTVT.